The source of this TCR beta chain is a study of CD8 T cells in Susac syndrome. The RNA input was about 0.5 to 1 ug, and it was reverse transcribed with random hexamers. Amplification of TCR beta CDR3 spanned 54 Vbeta and 13 Jbeta via immunoSEQ multiplex PCR. Each CDR3 protein gets one entry after TCRdb re-called the immunoSEQ multiplex PCR reads with MiXCR. The table records fewer than 200,000 distinct CDR3 sequences, 85% to 95% of them present only once. TCR beta from blood CD8+ and CD4+ T cells was sequenced. The controls, all healthy donors, were matched for age and sex. TEMRA cells underwent FACS enrichment and CD8+ and CD4+ T cells underwent negative isolation. The specimen was CD4+ T cells from PBMCs. This receptor was obtained from a human donor in good health.

The DNA of the CDR3 is TGCAGTGCGGCACAGGGCCAAGAGACCCAGTACTTC. Amino acids: CSAAQGQETQYF. This chain links TRBV20-1 with TRBJ2-5, with D maybe TRBD1 (6 bases). Germline V gives CDR1 DFQATT, CDR2 SNEGSKA (reference sequence). The CDR3 is 12 amino acids. The germline V and J ends were trimmed by 6 bases and 1 base, with 9 bases remaining between them.